The 20 T cell receptor beta chains in this list originate from one sample, sequenced in a study of T cell responses to AZD1222 COVID-19 vaccine (dated by TCRdb to about 2021). The meaning of the sample's time point label: baseline before first vaccination. The library came from the immunoSEQ multiplex PCR assay. Sourced from immuneACCESS, this table was stored by TCRdb with only in-frame sequences that have V and J called. A share of the clones is absent; for the studies checked, an unresolved V gene accounts for under half, and the remainder has no known explanation. This sample lists roughly 190,000 clones; roughly 91% were detected once. The ten largest clones add up to roughly 0.98% of the sample. Sequences were derived from peripheral blood, sampled on day 0 of AZD1222 vaccination. These receptors were obtained from an adult in good health.

This clone was recorded only once. The J gene is TRBJ1-2, the V gene TRBV18; 10 nucleotides align to TRBD1. Germline values: CDR1 KGHSH, CDR2 LQKENI. The V and J ends lost 3 bases and 8 bases, in that order; junction bases with no gene match: 6. CDR3 size: 14 residues. CDR3 DNA sequence: TGTGCCAGCTCACCCGTAGAGACAGGGGGCGGCTACACCTTC. It yields the protein CASSPVETGGGYTF.

The V gene is TRBV12-5, the J gene TRBJ2-3; D remains unclear. V was shortened by 4 bases and J by 6 bases, with 11 bases between the two germline ends. The germline gives CDR1 LGHNT, CDR2 FRNRAP. The CDR3 loop spans 13 amino acids. In nucleotides, the CDR3 is TGTGCTAGTGGTTCTCCATTTGCTGATACGCAGTATTTT. This encodes CASGSPFADTQYF.

The chain couples TRBV10-1 to TRBJ1-1; TRBD1 might be the D (5 bases). The V end was cut by 2 bases, the J end by 5 bases, with 21 bases between. CDR1 and CDR2 (germline): WNHNN, SYGVQD (reference sequence). The CDR3 spans 17 residues. CDR3 sequence (DNA): TGCGCCAGCAGTGAGGGCGACAGCCCGGGGGTTGGGACTGAAGCTTTCTTT. Encoded protein: CASSEGDSPGVGTEAFF.

The chain joins TRBV7-9 to TRBJ1-3; D gene ambiguous. The germline V and J ends were trimmed by 6 bases and 0 bases, with 6 bases remaining between them. Germline V lookup: CDR1 SEHNR, CDR2 FQNEAQ (reference sequence). The length of the CDR3 is 13 residues. The CDR3 loop reads CASRDRSGNTIYF. In DNA, the CDR3 is TGTGCCAGCAGGGACCGCTCTGGAAACACCATATATTTT.

This clone was recorded only once. The rearrangement links TRBV12-3 or TRBV12-4 to TRBJ2-7, with TRBD1 identical over 7 bases. The CDR3 spans 13 residues. J was trimmed by 2 bases and V by 5 bases; bases with no gene match: 3. The CDR3 sequence: CASSPGQTYEQYF. The CDR3 nucleotides are TGTGCCAGCAGTCCGGGACAGACCTACGAGCAGTACTTC.

The chain combines TRBV6-5 with TRBJ1-1; D may be TRBD1 (5 bases). The ends were cut back, 2 bases at V and 1 base at J, with 14 bases in the middle. Germline-derived CDR1 and CDR2 are MNHEY and SVGAGI. CDR3 length: 16 amino acids. CDR3 in amino acids: CASSYGLARANTEAFF. The CDR3 coding sequence is TGTGCCAGCAGTTACGGGTTGGCCAGGGCGAACACTGAAGCTTTCTTT.

This clone was counted once. This chain connects TRBV18 to TRBJ2-1; tentatively, D is TRBD2 (6 bases). V lost 2 bases and J lost 5, with 13 bases in between. The CDR3 length is 15 residues. The germline gives CDR1 KGHSH, CDR2 LQKENI. The DNA for the CDR3 is TGTGCCAGCTCACCATCCTTAGCGGCCGACAATGAGCAGTTCTTC. Its protein is CASSPSLAADNEQFF.

This clone was seen a single time. V and J are TRBV19 and TRBJ2-1; D may be TRBD1 (6 bases). CDR3 length: 19 residues. V lost 3 bases to trimming and J lost 0 bases, with 21 bases between them. Germline CDR1 and CDR2: LNHDA and SQIVND (reference sequence). DNA for the CDR3: TGTGCCAGTAGTATGGTAAGGACAGCTACGGTGAGCTCCTACAATGAGCAGTTCTTC. This encodes CASSMVRTATVSSYNEQFF.

The chain is built from TRBV28 and TRBJ2-7; 9 bases agree with TRBD1. V lost 6 bases and J lost 5; bases outside the gene matches: 5. This CDR3 region has 13 residues. Germline V CDR1 and CDR2: MDHEN, SYDVKM. The CDR3 DNA sequence: TGTGCCAGCAGGTGGACAGGGGTTAACGAGCAGTACTTC. This gives the protein CASRWTGVNEQYF.

The chain couples TRBV2 to TRBJ1-5; tentatively, D is TRBD1 (6 bases). CDR3 length equals 17 residues. V was clipped by 4 bases and J by 3 bases, with 19 bases between them. Germline values: CDR1 SNHLY, CDR2 FYNNEI. CDR3 coding DNA: TGTGCCAGCAGTGGGAACAGGGAAGGGGGTTTCAATCAGCCCCAGCATTTT. Translating it yields CASSGNREGGFNQPQHF.

This chain uses TRBV7-9 with TRBJ1-2; D unclear. Germline V gene data show CDR1 as SEHNR and CDR2 as FQNEAQ (reference sequence). The CDR3 consists of 10 residues. V shed 1 base and J shed 8 bases, with 2 bases lying between them. The CDR3 reads CASSLGGYTF. The CDR3 DNA follows: TGTGCCAGCAGCTTAGGGGGCTACACCTTC.

V usage is TRBV19 and J usage is TRBJ2-6; the D is unclear. The V gene lost 3 bases and the J gene lost 1 base, with 16 bases spanning the gap. CDR1 and CDR2 (germline): LNHDA, SQIVND (reference sequence). This CDR3 has 18 amino acids. CDR3 DNA: TGTGCCAGTAGTATCGACCCCTTGTACCTTTCTGGGGCCAACGTCCTGACTTTC. The encoded protein is CASSIDPLYLSGANVLTF. The full variable domain, rest sourced from reference TRBV19 and TRBJ2-6, is DGGITQSPKYLFRKEGQNVTLSCEQNLNHDAMYWYRQDPGQGLRLIYYSQIVNDFQKGDIAEGYSVSREKKESFPLTVTSAQKNPTAFYLCASSIDPLYLSGANVLTFGAGSRLTVL.

The chain recombines TRBV5-6 with TRBJ2-7; D ambiguous. This CDR3 is 14 amino acids long. V was shortened by 1 base and J by 0 bases, with 8 bases between the two germline ends. Germline loops: CDR1 SGHDT, CDR2 YYEEEE. CDR3 DNA sequence: TGTGCCAGCAGCTTGTTCCCAGACTCCTACGAGCAGTACTTC. Translated: CASSLFPDSYEQYF.

This chain connects TRBV2 to TRBJ2-7, with D perhaps TRBD1 (5 bases). CDR3 length: 15 residues. V was cut by 8 bases and J by 2 bases, with 19 bases left in between. The germline V gene has CDR1 SNHLY and CDR2 FYNNEI. The CDR3 nucleotides read TGTGCCAGCGTCTCCTCCCAGGGCCGCACCTACGAGCAGTACTTC. Its protein product is CASVSSQGRTYEQYF.

The chain combines TRBV27 with TRBJ2-3; 9 bases are shared with TRBD1. The length of the CDR3 is 16 residues. The ends lost 6 bases at V and 1 base at J; junction bases unmatched: 8. Germline assignment: CDR1 MNHEY and CDR2 SMNVEV (reference sequence). The CDR3 reads CASRKPGQGGTDTQYF. CDR3 nucleotides: TGTGCCAGCAGGAAACCGGGACAGGGAGGCACAGATACGCAGTATTTT.

The chain uses TRBV27 and TRBJ1-1; D possibly corresponds to TRBD1 (5 bases). Germline CDR1 reads MNHEY; CDR2 reads SMNVEV (reference sequence). V was clipped by 4 bases and J by 3 bases, with 9 bases between them. The CDR3 extends over 13 amino acids. CDR3 nucleotides: TGTGCCAGCAGTTCCCTGGGGCACACTGAAGCTTTCTTT. It translates to CASSSLGHTEAFF.

V is TRBV13 and J is TRBJ2-5, with 13 positions matching TRBD2. The CDR3 is 16 amino acids. Germline assignment: CDR1 PRHDT and CDR2 FYEKMQ (reference sequence). V lost 5 bases and J lost 1; bases outside the gene matches: 4. The chain's CDR3 is CASSERLAGGQETQYF. The CDR3 DNA reads as TGTGCCAGCAGCGAACGACTAGCGGGGGGCCAAGAGACCCAGTACTTC. Supplemented by reference TRBV13 and TRBJ2-5, the full variable domain reads AAGVIQSPRHLIKEKRETATLKCYPIPRHDTVYWYQQGPGQDPQFLISFYEKMQSDKGSIPDRFSAQQFSDYHSELNMSSLELGDSALYFCASSERLAGGQETQYFGPGTRLLVL.

This chain connects TRBV5-1 to TRBJ2-1; D remains ambiguous. Trimming took 4 bases from V and 1 from J, leaving 24 bases between them. The CDR3 has 19 amino acids. Germline CDR1 and CDR2: SGHRS and YFSETQ. The CDR3 nucleotides are TGCGCCAGCAGCCAACCGGACCACAAAACCCCCTTTTCCTACAATGAGCAGTTCTTC. Its protein product is CASSQPDHKTPFSYNEQFF.

The chain is built from TRBV19 and TRBJ2-1; tentatively, D is TRBD1 (7 bases). The CDR3 has 17 residues. The ends were cut back, 1 base at V and 1 base at J, with 14 bases in the middle. The germline CDR1 and CDR2 sequences are LNHDA and SQIVND (reference sequence). The CDR3: CASSIGRDRSSYNEQFF. The CDR3 nucleotides are TGTGCCAGTAGTATAGGGAGGGACAGAAGTTCCTACAATGAGCAGTTCTTC.

The chain links TRBV28 to TRBJ1-3; D is perhaps TRBD1 (6 bases). This CDR3 contains 15 residues. CDR1 and CDR2 from the germline V gene are MDHEN and SYDVKM. The germline V and J ends were trimmed by 6 bases and 3 bases, with 15 bases remaining between them. The DNA of the CDR3 is TGTGCCAGCAGAACCCACAGGGCTTTTGGAAACACCATATATTTT. It codes for CASRTHRAFGNTIYF.